This record covers a single TCR beta chain. V was shortened by 4 bases and J by 4 bases, with 10 bases between the two germline ends. CDR1 and CDR2 from the germline V gene are LGHNT and FRNRAP. The CDR3 is made up of 13 amino acids. The data stem from a study of blood T cell repertoires in COVID-19. Whole-study context: Samples taken during acute and convalescent COVID-19 were collected in the United States, Italy and Spain. The analysed material was cDNA or gDNA that came from T cells, B-cell-depleted T cells, or PBMCs.

Original processing notes: Estimation of nucleated cell counts relied on the amplification of reference gene primers. Clones were sequenced by immunoSEQ multiplex PCR, and TCRdb holds only the in-frame ones, with some missing. The V and J calls and clone size were taken over from that table, and D and trimming were inferred from the DNA. The sample consists of about 39,000 clones, approximately 85% of them appearing once. The clonotype comes from a man aged 55 to 70 with acute or convalescent COVID-19. The V call is TRBV12-5, the J call TRBJ1-1, with a tentative D call TRBD1 (6 bases). The sample consisted of peripheral blood. The CDR3 nucleotides read TGTGCTAGTGGTTCACAGGGTTTCACTGAAGCTTTCTTT. Encoded protein: CASGSQGFTEAFF.